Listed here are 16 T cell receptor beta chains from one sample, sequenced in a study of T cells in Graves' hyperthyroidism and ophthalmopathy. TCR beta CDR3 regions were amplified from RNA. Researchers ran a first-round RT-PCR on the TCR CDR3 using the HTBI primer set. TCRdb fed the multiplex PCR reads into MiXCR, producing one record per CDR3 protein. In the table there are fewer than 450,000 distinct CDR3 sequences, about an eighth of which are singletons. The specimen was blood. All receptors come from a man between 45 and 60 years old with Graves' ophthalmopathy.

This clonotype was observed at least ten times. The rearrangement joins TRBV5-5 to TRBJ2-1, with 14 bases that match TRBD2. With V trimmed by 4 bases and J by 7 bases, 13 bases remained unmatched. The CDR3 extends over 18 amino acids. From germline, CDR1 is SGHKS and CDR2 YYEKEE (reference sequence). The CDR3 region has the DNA TGTGCCAGCAGCCGCGGGACTAGCGGGAGCGCCGGGAGAAATGAGCAGTTCTTC. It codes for CASSRGTSGSAGRNEQFF.

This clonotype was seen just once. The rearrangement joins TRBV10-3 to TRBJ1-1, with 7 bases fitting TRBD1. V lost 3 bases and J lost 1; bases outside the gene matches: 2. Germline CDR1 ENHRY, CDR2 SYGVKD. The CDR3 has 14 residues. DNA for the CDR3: TGTGCCATCAGTGACAACAGGGGGAACACTGAAGCTTTCTTT. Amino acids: CAISDNRGNTEAFF.

CDR3 in DNA: TGTGCCAGCAGCCAAAGAGCGGGGGCGGCGCAGACCCAGTACTTC. Translating it yields CASSQRAGAAQTQYF. The chain couples TRBV3-1 to TRBJ2-5; 8 bases align to TRBD2. The germline V gene encodes CDR1 LGHDT and CDR2 YNNKEL (reference sequence). This CDR3 spans 15 amino acids. V was pared by 2 bases and J by 6 bases, with 8 bases of the junction left unmatched.

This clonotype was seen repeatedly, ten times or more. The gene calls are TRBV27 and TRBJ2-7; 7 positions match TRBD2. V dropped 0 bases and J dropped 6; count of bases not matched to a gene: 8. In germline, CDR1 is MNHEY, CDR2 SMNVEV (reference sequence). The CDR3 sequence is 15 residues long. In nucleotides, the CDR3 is TGTGCCAGCAGTTTATCGGGAGGGCGGCCCCTCGAGCAGTACTTC. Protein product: CASSLSGGRPLEQYF.

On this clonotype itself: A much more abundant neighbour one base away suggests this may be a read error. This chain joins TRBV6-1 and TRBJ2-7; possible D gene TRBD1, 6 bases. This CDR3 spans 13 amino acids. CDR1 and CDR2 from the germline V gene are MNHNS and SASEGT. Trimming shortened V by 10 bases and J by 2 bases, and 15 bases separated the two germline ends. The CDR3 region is CATRDGQTYEQYF. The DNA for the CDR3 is TGTGCCACCAGAGACGGACAGACCTACGAGCAGTACTTC.

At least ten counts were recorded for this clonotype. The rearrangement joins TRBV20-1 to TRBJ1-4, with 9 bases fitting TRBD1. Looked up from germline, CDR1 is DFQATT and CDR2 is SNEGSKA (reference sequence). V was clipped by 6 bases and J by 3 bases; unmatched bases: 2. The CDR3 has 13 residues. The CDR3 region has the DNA TGCAGTGCCCGGGACAGGGCTAATGAAAAACTGTTTTTT. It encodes CSARDRANEKLFF.

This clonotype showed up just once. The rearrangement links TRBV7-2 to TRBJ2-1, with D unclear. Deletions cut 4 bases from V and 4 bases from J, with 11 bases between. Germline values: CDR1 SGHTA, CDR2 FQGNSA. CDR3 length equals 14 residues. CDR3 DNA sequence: TGTGCCAGCAGCTCTGACGGACGATACAATGAGCAGTTCTTC. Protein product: CASSSDGRYNEQFF.

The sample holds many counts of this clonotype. The CDR3 protein is CSVVRQGITDTQYF. CDR3 DNA: TGCAGCGTCGTGCGACAGGGTATCACAGATACGCAGTATTTT. This sequence joins TRBV29-1 and TRBJ2-3; 7 positions match TRBD1. The CDR3 is 14 amino acids. Germline V CDR1 and CDR2: SQVTM, ANQGSEA. V lost 6 bases and J lost 2; bases outside the gene matches: 8.

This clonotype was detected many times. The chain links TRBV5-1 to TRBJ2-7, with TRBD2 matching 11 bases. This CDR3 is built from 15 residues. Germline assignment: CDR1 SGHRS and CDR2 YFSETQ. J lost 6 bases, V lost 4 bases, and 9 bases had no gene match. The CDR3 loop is CASSPASGRTTEQYF. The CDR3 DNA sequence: TGCGCCAGCAGCCCAGCTAGCGGGAGGACAACCGAGCAGTACTTC.

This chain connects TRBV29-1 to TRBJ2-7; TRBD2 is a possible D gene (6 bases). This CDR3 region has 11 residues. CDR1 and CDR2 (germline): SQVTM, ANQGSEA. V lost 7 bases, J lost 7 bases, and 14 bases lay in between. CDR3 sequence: CSAGGPWEQYF. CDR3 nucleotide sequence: TGCAGCGCCGGAGGGCCTTGGGAGCAGTACTTC.

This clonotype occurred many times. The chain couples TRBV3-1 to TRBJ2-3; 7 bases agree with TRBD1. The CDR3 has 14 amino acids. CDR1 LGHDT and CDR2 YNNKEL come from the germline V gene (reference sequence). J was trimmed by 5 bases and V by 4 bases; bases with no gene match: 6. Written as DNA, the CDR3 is TGTGCCAGCAGCCCTGGGAACAGGGGAGATACGCAGTATTTT. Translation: CASSPGNRGDTQYF.

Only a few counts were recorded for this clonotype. The CDR3 DNA follows: TGTGCCAGTAGTATTAAATCAGGGGTGACAAACACTGAAGCTTTCTTT. It encodes CASSIKSGVTNTEAFF. This rearrangement joins TRBV19 to TRBJ1-1; tentative D call: TRBD1 (6 bases). The V gene lost 3 bases and the J gene lost 2 bases, with 16 bases spanning the gap. Germline-derived CDR1 and CDR2 are LNHDA and SQIVND (reference sequence). CDR3 length: 16 residues.

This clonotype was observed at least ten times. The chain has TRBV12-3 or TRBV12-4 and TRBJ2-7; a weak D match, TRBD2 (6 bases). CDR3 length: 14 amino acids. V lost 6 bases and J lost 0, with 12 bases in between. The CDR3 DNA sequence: TGTGCCAGCAGGTCGGCTAGCGACTCCTACGAGCAGTACTTC. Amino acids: CASRSASDSYEQYF.

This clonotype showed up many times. CDR3 coding DNA: TGTGCCAGCAGCCAAGATCGGGGGTTGAGGACAGATACGCAGTATTTT. Encoded protein: CASSQDRGLRTDTQYF. The chain has TRBV3-1 and TRBJ2-3; D possibly corresponds to TRBD2 (6 bases). V lost 0 bases, J lost 3 bases, and 13 bases lay in between. Germline V gene lookup returns CDR1 LGHDT and CDR2 YNNKEL (reference sequence). The CDR3 runs 16 residues.

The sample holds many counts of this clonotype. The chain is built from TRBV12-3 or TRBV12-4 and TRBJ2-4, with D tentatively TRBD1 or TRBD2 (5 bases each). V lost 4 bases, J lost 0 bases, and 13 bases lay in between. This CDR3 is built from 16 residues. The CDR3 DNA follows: TGTGCCAGCAGTTCCCGGGACCGGGTAGCCAAAAACATTCAGTACTTC. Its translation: CASSSRDRVAKNIQYF.

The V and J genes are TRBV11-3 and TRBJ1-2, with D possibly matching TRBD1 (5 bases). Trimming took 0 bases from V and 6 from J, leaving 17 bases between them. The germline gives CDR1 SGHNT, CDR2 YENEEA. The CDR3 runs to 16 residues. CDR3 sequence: CASSLELTGFYDGYTF. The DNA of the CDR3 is TGTGCCAGCAGCTTAGAGCTTACAGGTTTTTACGATGGCTACACCTTC. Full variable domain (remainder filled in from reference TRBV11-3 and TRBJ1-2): EAGVVQSPRYKIIEKKQPVAFWCNPISGHNTLYWYLQNLGQGPELLIRYENEEAVDDSQLPKDRFSAERLKGVDSTLKIQPAELGDSAVYLCASSLELTGFYDGYTFGSGTRLTVV.